Below, 10 T cell receptor beta chains from the same sample are listed, as sequenced in a study of blood T cell repertoires in COVID-19. Clones were sequenced by immunoSEQ multiplex PCR, and TCRdb holds only the in-frame ones, with some missing. The sample consists of more than 140,000 clones, roughly 82% of them appearing once. The material sequenced was peripheral blood. The source of these receptors is a woman aged 50 to 60 in a cohort sampled during active or convalescent COVID-19.

The chain links TRBV7-2 to TRBJ1-1; 8 bases are a match to TRBD1. The CDR3 has 13 amino acids. The V gene's germline CDR1 is SGHTA and CDR2 FQGNSA. V lost 5 bases, J lost 8 bases, and 7 bases stayed unmatched. In nucleotides, the CDR3 is TGTGCCAGCAGCCGGGGACAGGACAGGGAAGCTTTCTTT. It encodes CASSRGQDREAFF.

This clone was counted once. The chain recombines TRBV6-5 with TRBJ1-6, with TRBD1 identical over 8 bases. Germline-derived CDR1 and CDR2 are MNHEY and SVGAGI. CDR3 length equals 14 residues. Trimming cost V 6 bases and J 6 bases; bases outside gene matches: 4. This CDR3 reads CASSLGQGNSPLHF. CDR3 nucleotide sequence: TGTGCCAGCAGCCTCGGACAGGGTAATTCACCCCTCCACTTT.

This sequence joins TRBV5-6 and TRBJ2-1; no firm D call. Trimming took off 1 base at V and 6 bases at J, with 2 bases between the two ends. Germline CDR1 is SGHDT and CDR2 is YYEEEE. The length of the CDR3 is 11 residues. DNA for the CDR3: TGTGCCAGCAGCTTGCTCAATGAGCAGTTCTTC. The encoded protein is CASSLLNEQFF.

The chain couples TRBV5-5 to TRBJ1-5, with D possibly being TRBD1 (5 bases). Germline loops: CDR1 SGHKS, CDR2 YYEKEE (reference sequence). CDR3 size: 19 residues. V dropped 3 bases and J dropped 0 bases, with 22 bases sitting between them. CDR3 loop: CASSWWGGAYYYSNQPQHF. The CDR3 DNA is TGTGCCAGCAGCTGGTGGGGAGGGGCCTACTATTATAGCAATCAGCCCCAGCATTTT.

The rearrangement uses TRBV19 and TRBJ2-2; 7 positions agree with TRBD1. The V segment lost 3 bases and the J segment 3 bases; nucleotides outside the gene matches: 1. Germline V gives CDR1 LNHDA, CDR2 SQIVND (reference sequence). This CDR3 spans 14 amino acids. CDR3 DNA sequence: TGTGCCAGTAGTATGGGGACAGACACCGGGGAGCTGTTTTTT. Its protein is CASSMGTDTGELFF.

The V call is TRBV10-3, the J call TRBJ2-2, with TRBD1 matching over 7 bases. With V trimmed by 0 bases and J by 6 bases, 4 bases remained unmatched. The germline CDR1 and CDR2 sequences are ENHRY and SYGVKD. This CDR3 has 15 amino acids. The CDR3 reads CAISESFGQAGELFF. Here the CDR3 DNA reads TGTGCCATCAGTGAGTCATTTGGACAGGCCGGGGAGCTGTTTTTT.

The V gene is TRBV7-9, the J gene TRBJ1-6; 7 bases fit TRBD1. The CDR3 is made up of 14 amino acids. In germline, CDR1 is SEHNR, CDR2 FQNEAQ (reference sequence). V shed 5 bases, J shed 10 bases, and the junction held 8 bases outside the gene matches. CDR3 sequence reads: CASSRRTGDSPLHF. CDR3 bases: TGTGCCAGCAGCCGCCGGACAGGTGACTCACCCCTCCACTTT.

The chain links TRBV6-5 to TRBJ1-1, with D possibly TRBD1 on 5 matching bases. The CDR3 is made up of 15 amino acids. Germline assignment: CDR1 MNHEY and CDR2 SVGAGI. V shed 3 bases and J shed 5 bases, with 16 bases lying between them. The CDR3 sequence: CASSYRGGGRTEAFF. CDR3 nucleotides: TGTGCCAGCAGTTATCGGGGGGGTGGAAGGACTGAAGCTTTCTTT.

This rearrangement joins TRBV7-8 to TRBJ1-5; weak D call: TRBD1 (5 bases). Deletions cut 5 bases from V and 5 bases from J, with 10 bases between. The V gene's germline CDR1 is SGHVS and CDR2 FQNEAQ. The CDR3 has 13 amino acids. The CDR3: CASSADTYQPQHF. The CDR3 nucleotides are TGTGCCAGCAGCGCGGACACTTATCAGCCCCAGCATTTT. Complete variable domain (other parts from reference TRBV7-8 and TRBJ1-5): GAGVSQSPRYKVAKRGQDVALRCDPISGHVSLFWYQQALGQGPEFLTYFQNEAQLDKSGLPSDRFFAERPEGSVSTLKIQRTQQEDSAVYLCASSADTYQPQHFGDGTRLSIL.

The chain employs TRBV25-1 and TRBJ1-5; 10 nucleotides agree with TRBD1. Germline V gene sequence: CDR1 MGHDK, CDR2 SYGVNS. J lost 7 bases, V lost 1 base, and 4 bases had no gene match. CDR3 size: 15 residues. CDR3 sequence: CASSESRTGGQPQHF. Here the CDR3 DNA reads TGTGCCAGCAGTGAATCCCGGACAGGGGGACAGCCCCAGCATTTT.